The 10 T cell receptor beta chains listed next were all sequenced from one sample in a study of blood T cell repertoires in COVID-19. Only in-frame clones appear in the TCRdb table, and some are missing; sequencing was by immunoSEQ multiplex PCR. This sample has about 140,000 clones, with around 86% found just once. Sequencing was carried out using peripheral blood. All receptors derive from a human donor in a cohort sampled during active COVID-19.

The V call is TRBV30, the J call TRBJ2-3; D uncertain. The CDR3 runs to 12 residues. Trimming left V 5 bases short and J 2 bases short, with 8 bases between. The germline V gene encodes CDR1 GTSNPN and CDR2 SVGIG (reference sequence). The CDR3 loop reads CAWQISTDTQYF. CDR3 DNA sequence: TGTGCCTGGCAGATTTCCACAGATACGCAGTATTTT.

The gene calls are TRBV12-3 or TRBV12-4 and TRBJ2-2; a weak D match, TRBD2 (5 bases). V lost 3 bases and J 6 bases, leaving 8 bases between the germline ends. The CDR3 length is 13 residues. CDR3 bases: TGTGCCAGCAGTTTGAGGGAATCCGGGGAGCTGTTTTTT. It yields the protein CASSLRESGELFF.

V and J are TRBV19 and TRBJ2-1, with 8 nucleotides matching TRBD2. V lost 2 bases, J lost 0 bases, and 3 bases stayed unmatched. Germline V gene sequence: CDR1 LNHDA, CDR2 SQIVND (reference sequence). CDR3 length equals 16 residues. CDR3 in DNA: TGTGCCAGTAGTATATACAGCGGGAGCTCCTACAATGAGCAGTTCTTC. This gives the protein CASSIYSGSSYNEQFF.

The J gene is TRBJ1-6, the V gene TRBV18; TRBD1 aligns across 9 bases. The CDR3 is 15 amino acids. The J segment lost 8 bases and the V segment lost 3 bases, leaving 5 bases of the junction unmatched. Looked up from germline, CDR1 is KGHSH and CDR2 is LQKENI. CDR3 bases: TGTGCCAGCTCACCCGGGACAGGGTTTGATTCACCCCTCCACTTT. This translates into CASSPGTGFDSPLHF.

CDR3 DNA: TGCGCCAGCAGAGACAGGGGCTCTGTGGAGACCCAGTACTTC. Protein sequence: CASRDRGSVETQYF. This chain connects TRBV10-2 to TRBJ2-5, with TRBD1 identical over 8 bases. The CDR3 length is 14 residues. CDR1 and CDR2 (germline): WSHSY, SAAADI. The junction had 8 bases not matched to a gene; V was cut back by 6 bases and J by 5 bases.

V gene TRBV2 combines with J gene TRBJ1-5; no firm D call. CDR3 length: 13 amino acids. The germline CDR1 and CDR2 sequences are SNHLY and FYNNEI. Trimming took off 6 bases at V and 4 bases at J, with 10 bases between the two ends. The CDR3 DNA sequence: TGTGCCAGCAGCGCTGAGGGTAATCAGCCCCAGCATTTT. Protein sequence: CASSAEGNQPQHF.

This clone came up once. The J gene is TRBJ2-6, the V gene TRBV5-1; TRBD1 might be the D (6 bases). CDR3 length: 16 residues. The ends were cut back, 3 bases at V and 0 bases at J, with 10 bases in the middle. Per the germline V gene, CDR1 is SGHRS and CDR2 is YFSETQ. CDR3 nucleotides: TGCGCCAGCAGCTACGGACAGAGCTCTGGGGCCAACGTCCTGACTTTC. Protein: CASSYGQSSGANVLTF.

The chain uses TRBV7-6 and TRBJ2-5; 11 bases fit TRBD2. J was trimmed by 2 bases and V by 2 bases; bases with no gene match: 4. This CDR3 comprises 16 residues. The germline gives CDR1 SGHVS, CDR2 FNYEAQ. The CDR3, as DNA: TGTGCCAGCAGCTTACTAGCTAGCGGGGGGCAAGAGACCCAGTACTTC. Residues: CASSLLASGGQETQYF.

The V and J genes are TRBV7-3 and TRBJ2-2; D is undetermined. Trimming pared 1 base from V and 5 bases from J, leaving 5 bases between. Germline CDR1 and CDR2: SGHTA and FQGTGA. CDR3 length equals 13 residues. Written as DNA, the CDR3 is TGTGCCAGCAGCTTAATGAGGACCGGGGAGCTGTTTTTT. Its protein is CASSLMRTGELFF.

The V gene is TRBV5-1, the J gene TRBJ2-7, with D maybe TRBD1 (6 bases). Trimming took off 5 bases at V and 5 bases at J, with 11 bases between the two ends. The germline CDR1 and CDR2 sequences are SGHRS and YFSETQ. This CDR3 has 12 amino acids. CDR3 sequence: CASSMTGHEQYF. The DNA of the CDR3 is TGCGCCAGCAGTATGACAGGTCACGAGCAGTACTTC.